What follows are 27 T cell receptor beta chains derived from one specimen sequenced in a study of T-cell reconstitution after alpha-beta-depleted transplantation in children. Unique molecular identifiers were incorporated during preparation of the TCRbeta library. Each CDR3 protein is one row after TCRdb ran MiXCR on the PCR reads. The sample yields a few hundred thousand distinct CDR3 sequences, under 20% seen once. The sequencing here drew on PBMCs, mostly from graft donor cells, taken 360 days after TCRalphabeta/CD19-depleted stem cell transplant. Receptors originate from a boy under three years old who had a stem cell transplant for Wiskott-Aldrich syndrome, so the T cells may come from the graft donor.

This clonotype was counted between two and nine times. This chain connects TRBV27 to TRBJ2-3; D is uncertain. Germline-derived CDR1 and CDR2 are MNHEY and SMNVEV (reference sequence). The CDR3 is 15 residues long. The V end lost 2 bases, the J end lost 4 bases, and 13 bases lay between the germline ends. The DNA of the CDR3 is TGTGCCAGCAGTTTAAGATCTACCATCCCAGATACGCAGTATTTT. This gives the protein CASSLRSTIPDTQYF.

The chain has TRBV11-2 and TRBJ2-5, with D possibly called TRBD1 or TRBD2 (6 bases each). The V gene's germline CDR1 is SGHAT and CDR2 FQNNGV. This CDR3 region has 15 residues. The V gene lost 5 bases and the J gene lost 1 base, with 14 bases spanning the gap. CDR3 in amino acids: CASSGTTGVQETQYF. The CDR3 DNA follows: TGTGCCAGCAGCGGGACAACGGGGGTCCAAGAGACCCAGTACTTC.

V is TRBV7-9 and J is TRBJ2-2; 7 nucleotides align to TRBD1. The trim removed 5 bases at V and 1 base at J, leaving 4 bases unmatched. Germline V lookup: CDR1 SEHNR, CDR2 FQNEAQ (reference sequence). The length of the CDR3 is 15 residues. DNA for the CDR3: TGTGCCAGCAGCGTCGACAGGGTGAACACCGGGGAGCTGTTTTTT. Protein sequence: CASSVDRVNTGELFF.

The rearrangement uses TRBV15 and TRBJ2-3, with 8 positions matching TRBD2. V shed 0 bases, J shed 6 bases, and the junction held 14 bases outside the gene matches. The germline gives CDR1 LNHNV, CDR2 YYDKDF (reference sequence). The CDR3 is 18 residues long. In nucleotides, the CDR3 is TGTGCCACCAGCAGAGATCTTTACAGCGGGAGATGGGGGGATACGCAGTATTTT. Its translation is CATSRDLYSGRWGDTQYF. The full variable domain, completed using reference TRBV15 and TRBJ2-3, is DAMVIQNPRYQVTQFGKPVTLSCSQTLNHNVMYWYQQKSSQAPKLLFHYYDKDFNNEADTPDNFQSRRPNTSFCFLDIRSPGLGDTAMYLCATSRDLYSGRWGDTQYFGPGTRLTVL.

This chain connects TRBV5-1 to TRBJ2-7, with TRBD2 identical over 7 bases. The CDR3 runs to 13 residues. CDR1 is SGHRS and CDR2 is YFSETQ in the germline V gene. V trimming: 7 bases; J trimming: 5 bases; junction bases outside the gene matches: 9. The CDR3 protein is CASSGDYPHEQYF. The CDR3 DNA reads TGCGCCAGCTCCGGGGACTACCCTCACGAGCAGTACTTC. Based on the CDR3 plus reference TRBV5-1 and TRBJ2-7, the full variable domain is KAGVTQTPRYLIKTRGQQVTLSCSPISGHRSVSWYQQTPGQGLQFLFEYFSETQRNKGNFPGRFSGRQFSNSRSEMNVSTLELGDSALYLCASSGDYPHEQYFGPGTRLTVT.

CDR3 in amino acids: CAIWDSNQPQHF. The DNA of the CDR3 is TGTGCCATTTGGGATAGCAATCAGCCCCAGCATTTT. The chain is built from TRBV3-2 and TRBJ1-5. TRBV3-2 is designated a pseudogene. This CDR3 region has 12 residues.

The V and J genes are TRBV5-1 and TRBJ2-3; 8 nucleotides agree with TRBD2. Germline assignment: CDR1 SGHRS and CDR2 YFSETQ. J gave up 6 bases and V 3 bases, and 6 bases lay outside the gene matches. The CDR3 totals 14 residues. CDR3 coding DNA: TGCGCCAGCAGCTCCGGACTAGCAGCGGATACGCAGTATTTT. Its protein product is CASSSGLAADTQYF.

The chain recombines TRBV4-3 with TRBJ2-1; D unresolved. Germline CDR1 LGHNA, CDR2 YSLEER. Trimming removed 0 bases at V and 6 bases at J, with 12 bases between. The CDR3 extends over 15 amino acids. CDR3: CASSQEYRRSNEQFF. The CDR3 DNA follows: TGCGCCAGCAGCCAAGAGTACCGCAGGAGCAATGAGCAGTTCTTC.

The chain employs TRBV15 and TRBJ2-1, with D possibly TRBD2 on 6 matching bases. The CDR3 is 14 residues long. Per germline, CDR1 LNHNV and CDR2 YYDKDF (reference sequence). The V end lost 0 bases, the J end lost 4 bases, and 7 bases lay between the germline ends. CDR3 amino acids: CATSREGGYNEQFF. In nucleotides, the CDR3 is TGTGCCACCAGCAGAGAGGGAGGATACAATGAGCAGTTCTTC.

This clonotype was seen a few times. In nucleotides, the CDR3 is TGTGCCAGCTGGCTACCGGGACAGGGGACTTACAATGAGCAGTTCTTC. This codes for CASWLPGQGTYNEQFF. J is TRBJ2-1 and V is TRBV18; 10 positions agree with TRBD1. After removal of 7 bases from V and 4 bases from J, the junction contained 10 bases not matched to a gene. The germline V gene has CDR1 KGHSH and CDR2 LQKENI. The CDR3 consists of 16 residues.

The chain has TRBV7-9 and TRBJ2-3, with D perhaps assigned TRBD1 or TRBD2 (5 bases each). V was pared by 3 bases and J by 6 bases, with 13 bases between. The CDR3 has 14 residues. CDR1 and CDR2 from the germline V gene are SEHNR and FQNEAQ (reference sequence). DNA for the CDR3: TGTGCCAGCAGCTTGAGTTGGGGGATGGATACGCAGTATTTT. It is translated as CASSLSWGMDTQYF.

This rearrangement joins TRBV25-1 to TRBJ2-7, with a tentative D call TRBD2 (6 bases). Trimming left V 4 bases short and J 1 base short, with 8 bases between. The CDR3 spans 13 residues. The germline V gene has CDR1 MGHDK and CDR2 SYGVNS. The CDR3 region is CASSGSGSYEQYF. The CDR3 DNA reads as TGTGCCAGCAGTGGGAGCGGGTCCTACGAGCAGTACTTC.

The gene calls are TRBV24-1 and TRBJ2-2; no definite D call. The germline CDR1 and CDR2 sequences are KGHDR and SFDVKD. V gave up 6 bases and J gave up 3 bases, with 10 bases separating them. The CDR3 has 14 residues. CDR3 coding DNA: TGTGCCACCAGTTCCGCTGGGTACACCGGGGAGCTGTTTTTT. This encodes CATSSAGYTGELFF.

The V gene is TRBV19, the J gene TRBJ1-5, with 9 positions matching TRBD1. Germline CDR1 and CDR2: LNHDA and SQIVND (reference sequence). Trimming took 7 bases from V and 4 from J; bases not matched to a gene: 11. The CDR3 is made up of 16 amino acids. This chain's CDR3 is CASKMRGQGSNQPQHF. CDR3 DNA: TGTGCCAGTAAAATGAGGGGACAGGGTTCTAATCAGCCCCAGCATTTT.

The chain joins TRBV6-2 or TRBV6-3 to TRBJ2-6; D ambiguous. CDR1 and CDR2 (germline): MNHEY, SVGEGT. The CDR3 loop spans 18 amino acids. V was trimmed by 2 bases and J by 0 bases, leaving 14 bases between them. This CDR3 is CASSYLLSESSGANVLTF. The CDR3 coding sequence is TGTGCCAGCAGTTACCTTCTCAGTGAAAGCTCTGGGGCCAACGTCCTGACTTTC.

The V and J genes are TRBV20-1 and TRBJ2-7; 10 bases line up with TRBD1. This CDR3 is built from 15 residues. The junction had 6 bases not matched to a gene; V was cut back by 2 bases and J by 2 bases. CDR1 is DFQATT, CDR2 SNEGSKA, per germline (reference sequence). The CDR3 sequence is CSARNGQGVPYEQYF. The CDR3 coding sequence is TGCAGTGCTAGAAATGGACAGGGGGTCCCCTACGAGCAGTACTTC.

This clonotype was observed a handful of times. The rearrangement links TRBV7-2 to TRBJ2-1; the match to TRBD2 covers 8 bases. The V gene's germline CDR1 is SGHTA and CDR2 FQGNSA. The CDR3 has 14 residues. Trimming took 1 base from V and 4 from J; bases not matched to a gene: 0. Here the CDR3 reads CASSLGGRYNEQFF. Here the CDR3 DNA reads TGTGCCAGCAGCTTAGGCGGGAGGTACAATGAGCAGTTCTTC.

V usage is TRBV29-1 and J usage is TRBJ2-5, with a weak D call TRBD2 (6 bases). V lost 6 bases, J lost 2 bases, and 22 bases lay in between. Germline V CDR1 and CDR2: SQVTM, ANQGSEA. This CDR3 is built from 16 residues. CDR3 amino acids: CSVLGRANGGQETQYF. In DNA form, the CDR3 reads TGCAGCGTCTTGGGAAGGGCCAACGGGGGTCAAGAGACCCAGTACTTC.

This clonotype was counted at least ten times. The chain uses TRBV20-1 and TRBJ1-6; D is possibly TRBD1 (5 bases). From germline, CDR1 is DFQATT and CDR2 SNEGSKA (reference sequence). The CDR3 is 13 residues long. Trimming shortened V by 3 bases and J by 7 bases, and 10 bases separated the two germline ends. The CDR3, as DNA: TGCAGTGCTAGTCGGGCAGGGAATTCACCCCTCCACTTT. Translation: CSASRAGNSPLHF.

The chain links TRBV7-9 to TRBJ2-1, with TRBD2 matching 8 bases. The CDR3 covers 15 residues. V shed 9 bases and J 5 bases; nucleotides not matched to a gene: 12. Germline lookup yields CDR1 SEHNR and CDR2 FQNEAQ (reference sequence). The CDR3 loop is CASPSAGGPHNEQFF. Here the CDR3 DNA reads TGTGCCAGTCCCAGTGCGGGAGGACCTCACAATGAGCAGTTCTTC.

V usage is TRBV2 and J usage is TRBJ2-1; perhaps TRBD2 as D (5 bases). Germline CDR1 SNHLY, CDR2 FYNNEI. This CDR3 is built from 14 residues. Trimming took 6 bases from V and 2 from J, leaving 11 bases between them. CDR3 amino acids: CASRRAGPYNEQFF. The DNA for the CDR3 is TGTGCCAGCAGGCGGGCAGGCCCCTACAATGAGCAGTTCTTC.

This clonotype has a handful of counts. The gene calls are TRBV5-6 and TRBJ1-6, with TRBD1 matching 7 bases. The trim removed 4 bases at V and 8 bases at J, leaving 9 bases unmatched. The germline V gene encodes CDR1 SGHDT and CDR2 YYEEEE. The CDR3 loop spans 15 amino acids. The CDR3 region is CASSPITGVDSPLHF. The CDR3 DNA is TGTGCCAGCAGCCCAATAACAGGGGTTGATTCACCCCTCCACTTT.

This chain joins TRBV25-1 and TRBJ2-3; a weak D match, TRBD2 (6 bases). V lost 1 base to trimming and J lost 2 bases, with 13 bases between them. This CDR3 is built from 16 residues. The germline V gene encodes CDR1 MGHDK and CDR2 SYGVNS. CDR3 DNA sequence: TGTGCCAGCAGTGAATTCCACGGGGGAGACACAGATACGCAGTATTTT. Its protein is CASSEFHGGDTDTQYF. The variable domain in full, completed from reference TRBV25-1 and TRBJ2-3, reads EADIYQTPRYLVIGTGKKITLECSQTMGHDKMYWYQQDPGMELHLIHYSYGVNSTEKGDLSSESTVSRIRTEHFPLTLESARPSHTSQYLCASSEFHGGDTDTQYFGPGTRLTVL.

The chain joins TRBV20-1 to TRBJ2-7; 11 nucleotides line up with TRBD2. Germline-derived CDR1 and CDR2 are DFQATT and SNEGSKA (reference sequence). This CDR3 has 17 residues. Germline trimming cut 0 bases from V and 3 bases from J; bases unmatched to any gene: 10. The CDR3 loop is CSARDPKTSGSLYEQYF. The CDR3, as DNA: TGCAGTGCTAGAGACCCGAAAACTAGCGGGAGCCTCTACGAGCAGTACTTC.

The CDR3, as DNA: TGCAGCGCCGACAGGGGGGATGAAAAACTGTTTTTT. Protein sequence: CSADRGDEKLFF. V is TRBV29-1 and J is TRBJ1-4; 9 bases are a match to TRBD1. V shed 7 bases and J 6 bases; nucleotides not matched to a gene: 3. The CDR3 contains 12 residues. Germline loops: CDR1 SQVTM, CDR2 ANQGSEA.

This clonotype was seen only once. The chain links TRBV4-1 to TRBJ2-3; D could derive from TRBD1 or TRBD2 (5 bases each). The V end lost 2 bases, the J end lost 0 bases, and 15 bases lay between the germline ends. The CDR3 length is 17 residues. Germline V CDR1 and CDR2: MGHRA, YSYEKL. CDR3 sequence reads: CASSQHAPGRSTDTQYF. The CDR3 region has the DNA TGCGCCAGCAGCCAACATGCTCCGGGACGGAGCACAGATACGCAGTATTTT.

In this sample, this clonotype turned up a few times. The V and J genes are TRBV20-1 and TRBJ2-4; D is possibly TRBD2 (5 bases). Germline V lookup: CDR1 DFQATT, CDR2 SNEGSKA (reference sequence). V lost 1 base and J lost 6, with 7 bases in between. The CDR3 sequence is 12 residues long. CDR3 protein: CSARGTVNIQYF. The CDR3 DNA is TGCAGTGCTAGAGGGACTGTAAACATTCAGTACTTC.